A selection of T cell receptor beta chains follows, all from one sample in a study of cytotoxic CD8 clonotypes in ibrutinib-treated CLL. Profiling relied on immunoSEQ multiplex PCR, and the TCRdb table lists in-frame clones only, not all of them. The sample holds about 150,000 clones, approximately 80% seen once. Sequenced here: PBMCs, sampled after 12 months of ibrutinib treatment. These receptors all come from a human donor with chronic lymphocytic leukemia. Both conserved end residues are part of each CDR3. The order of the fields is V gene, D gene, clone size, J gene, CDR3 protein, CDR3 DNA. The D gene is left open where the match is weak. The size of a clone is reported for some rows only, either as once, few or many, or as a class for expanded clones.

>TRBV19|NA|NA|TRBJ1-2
CASTMGLSYGYTF
TGTGCCAGTACCATGGGCCTGTCTTATGGCTACACCTTC
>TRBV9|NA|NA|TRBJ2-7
CASSPRQSPHEQYF
TGTGCCAGCAGCCCACGACAGTCCCCCCACGAGCAGTACTTC
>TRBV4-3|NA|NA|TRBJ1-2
CASSQEWAGGAYLGYTF
TGCGCCAGCAGCCAAGAGTGGGCGGGGGGCGCCTATCTCGGCTACACCTTC
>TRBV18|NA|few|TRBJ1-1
CASSPPGRPNTEAFF
TGTGCCAGCTCACCACCGGGCAGGCCGAACACTGAAGCTTTCTTT
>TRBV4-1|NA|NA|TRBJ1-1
CASSQQLFGTMNTEAFF
TGCGCCAGCAGCCAACAACTCTTCGGGACAATGAACACTGAAGCTTTCTTT
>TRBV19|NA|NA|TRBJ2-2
CASTQDGQIYSNTGELFF
TGTGCCAGTACCCAAGACGGACAGATCTACTCGAACACCGGGGAGCTGTTTTTT
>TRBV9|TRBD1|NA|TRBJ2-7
CASSVVGQGAVEQYF
TGTGCCAGCAGCGTAGTGGGACAGGGGGCGGTTGAGCAGTACTTC
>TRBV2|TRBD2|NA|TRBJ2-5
CASAGLVREETQYF
TGTGCCAGCGCGGGACTAGTAAGGGAAGAGACCCAGTACTTC
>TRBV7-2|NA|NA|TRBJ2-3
CASLSPPSWDTQYF
TGTGCCAGCCTCTCTCCGCCGAGTTGGGATACGCAGTATTTT
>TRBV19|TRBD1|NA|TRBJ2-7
CASSIRTGGGYEQYF
TGTGCCAGTAGTATACGTACAGGGGGCGGGTACGAGCAGTACTTC
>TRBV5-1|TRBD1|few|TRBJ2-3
CASSSGTRGDTQYF
TGCGCCAGCAGCTCGGGAACCAGGGGGGATACGCAGTATTTT
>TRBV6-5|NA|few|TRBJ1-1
CASSYTRLPNTEAFF
TGTGCCAGCAGTTACACTAGGCTTCCAAACACTGAAGCTTTCTTT
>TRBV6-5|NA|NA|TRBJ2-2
CATAISPRHTGELFF
TGTGCCACCGCGATAAGTCCCAGACACACCGGGGAGCTGTTTTTT
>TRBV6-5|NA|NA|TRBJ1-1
CASTRGTGEAFF
TGTGCCAGCACTCGAGGAACAGGTGAAGCTTTCTTT
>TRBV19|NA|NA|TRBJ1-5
CASSGTPYSNQPQHF
TGTGCCAGTAGTGGGACACCCTATAGCAATCAGCCCCAGCATTTT
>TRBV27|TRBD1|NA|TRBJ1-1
CASSLRSGQGFSSTEAFF
TGTGCCAGCAGTTTACGCTCGGGACAGGGGTTCTCGAGCACTGAAGCTTTCTTT
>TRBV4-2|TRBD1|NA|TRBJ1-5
CASSHTGGGQPQHF
TGTGCCAGCAGCCACACAGGGGGCGGCCAGCCCCAGCATTTT
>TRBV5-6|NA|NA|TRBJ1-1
CASSFWVRFGPNTEAFF
TGTGCCAGCAGCTTTTGGGTTCGGTTTGGACCTAACACTGAAGCTTTCTTT
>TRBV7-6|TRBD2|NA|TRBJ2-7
CASSPGLAVQQYF
TGTGCCAGCAGCCCCGGACTAGCGGTCCAGCAGTACTTC
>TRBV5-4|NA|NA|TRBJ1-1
CASGAGTLVEAFF
TGTGCCAGCGGAGCCGGGACTCTGGTTGAAGCTTTCTTT
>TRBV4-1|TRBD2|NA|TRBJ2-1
CASSQGLAGAYNEQFF
TGCGCCAGCAGCCAAGGACTAGCGGGGGCCTACAATGAGCAGTTCTTC
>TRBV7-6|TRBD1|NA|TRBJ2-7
CASSQRDREYEQYF
TGTGCCAGCAGCCAGCGGGACAGGGAATACGAGCAGTACTTC
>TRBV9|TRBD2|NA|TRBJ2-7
CASSSGLADTYEQYF
TGTGCCAGCAGCTCGGGACTAGCGGACACCTACGAGCAGTACTTC
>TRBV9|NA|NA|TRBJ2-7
CASKNLNEGEQYF
TGTGCCAGCAAGAACCTGAACGAGGGCGAGCAGTACTTC
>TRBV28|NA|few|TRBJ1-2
CASSPSLSGAGYTF
TGTGCCAGCAGTCCCTCGTTGTCGGGGGCCGGCTACACCTTC
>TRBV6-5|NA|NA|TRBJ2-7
CASRQGTYEQYF
TGTGCCAGCAGGCAAGGGACCTACGAGCAGTACTTC
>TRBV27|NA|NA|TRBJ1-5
CASSLQGFRSQPQHF
TGTGCCAGCAGTTTACAGGGTTTTAGGAGTCAGCCCCAGCATTTT
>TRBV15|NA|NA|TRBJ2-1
CATRTLDTYNEQFF
TGTGCCACCAGGACCCTTGATACCTACAATGAGCAGTTCTTC
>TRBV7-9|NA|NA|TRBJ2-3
CASSFLKRTDTQYF
TGTGCCAGCAGCTTCCTAAAACGCACAGATACGCAGTATTTT
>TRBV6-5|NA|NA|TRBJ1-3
CASSPGQGNRNTIYF
TGTGCCAGCAGCCCCGGGCAGGGGAATAGAAACACCATATATTTT
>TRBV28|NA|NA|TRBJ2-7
CASSVLPSGSDYEQYF
TGTGCCAGCAGTGTACTTCCGTCGGGCAGCGATTACGAGCAGTACTTC
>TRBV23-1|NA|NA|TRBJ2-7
CASSQGYGQYSYEQYF
TGCGCCAGCAGTCAGGGTTACGGGCAGTATTCCTACGAGCAGTACTTC